One and the same sample provided the 26 T cell receptor beta chains below, sequenced in a study of CD8 T cells in ankylosing spondylitis. MiXCR, applied by TCRdb to the 5' RACE reads, yields one record per CDR3 protein. The sample shows 25,000 to 35,000 distinct CDR3 sequences, about 5.1% of them seen only once. The material sequenced was blood, either unsorted or a sorted T cell fraction (not recorded which). These receptors all come from a female donor with ankylosing spondylitis or in good health (not recorded which).

This clonotype was seen ten or more times. The V and J genes are TRBV9 and TRBJ2-2; TRBD2 matches 10 bases. The germline gives CDR1 SGDLS, CDR2 YYNGEE. CDR3 size: 17 residues. V lost 0 bases and J lost 2; bases outside the gene matches: 4. CDR3 sequence: CASSVEASGRNTGELFF. The CDR3 nucleotides read TGTGCCAGCAGCGTAGAGGCTAGCGGGAGAAACACCGGGGAGCTGTTTTTT.

In this sample, this clonotype turned up many times. The chain uses TRBV9 and TRBJ2-3; 8 positions match TRBD2. J lost 6 bases, V lost 3 bases, and 12 bases had no gene match. The CDR3 consists of 16 residues. Germline CDR1 is SGDLS and CDR2 is YYNGEE. The CDR3 DNA reads as TGTGCCAGCAGCGCCTCCTCGGCGGGGGGTTCCGATACGCAGTATTTT. Protein sequence: CASSASSAGGSDTQYF.

This clonotype was found many times. The CDR3 bases are TGTGCCAGCAGCTCAAAAGGGGGGAACACTGAAGCTTTCTTT. It yields the protein CASSSKGGNTEAFF. The chain joins TRBV9 to TRBJ1-1; D may be TRBD1 (6 bases). The ends were cut back, 4 bases at V and 1 base at J, with 11 bases in the middle. CDR1 and CDR2 (germline): SGDLS, YYNGEE. The CDR3 is made up of 14 amino acids.

This clonotype has a count of ten or more. V gene TRBV20-1 combines with J gene TRBJ2-1; the D is unclear. This CDR3 is 10 amino acids long. Trimming removed 7 bases from V and 5 bases from J, with 6 bases in between. CDR1 is DFQATT and CDR2 is SNEGSKA in the germline V gene (reference sequence). CDR3: CSDLHNEQFF. In nucleotides, the CDR3 is TGCAGTGATCTCCACAATGAGCAGTTCTTC.

The table lists this clonotype with many counts. This rearrangement joins TRBV9 to TRBJ2-5, with D perhaps matching TRBD2 (6 bases). This CDR3 has 13 residues. Trimming stripped 0 bases from V and 5 bases from J, with 8 bases between. CDR1 is SGDLS and CDR2 is YYNGEE in the germline V gene. As DNA, the CDR3 is TGTGCCAGCAGCGTAGGCGGGATGGAGACCCAGTACTTC. Its translation: CASSVGGMETQYF.

This clonotype ranks as medium-sized. V gene TRBV9 combines with J gene TRBJ2-5; D is uncertain. Germline lookup yields CDR1 SGDLS and CDR2 YYNGEE. The germline V and J ends were trimmed by 0 bases and 2 bases, with 8 bases remaining between them. CDR3 length: 14 amino acids. CDR3 DNA: TGTGCCAGCAGCGTAGGCCATACACAAGAGACCCAGTACTTC. This sequence encodes CASSVGHTQETQYF.

The sample holds many counts of this clonotype. The CDR3 coding sequence is TGTGCCAGCAGCGGAGACCCGCGGGGGGCTCAGCCCCAGCATTTT. Amino acids: CASSGDPRGAQPQHF. J is TRBJ1-5 and V is TRBV9, with D tentatively TRBD1 (6 bases). The V and J ends lost 3 bases and 6 bases respectively, with 16 bases between them. This CDR3 is 15 amino acids long. Germline lookup yields CDR1 SGDLS and CDR2 YYNGEE.

This clonotype was counted at least ten times. The chain links TRBV9 to TRBJ1-2, with D hard to call. Germline values: CDR1 SGDLS, CDR2 YYNGEE. The V gene lost 0 bases and the J gene lost 2 bases, with 14 bases spanning the gap. The CDR3 consists of 16 residues. CDR3 protein: CASSVDLAGINYGYTF. CDR3 sequence (DNA): TGTGCCAGCAGCGTAGACCTTGCGGGAATAAACTATGGCTACACCTTC.

V gene TRBV9 combines with J gene TRBJ1-6; 9 bases match TRBD1. The CDR3 runs 15 residues. After removal of 3 bases from V and 9 bases from J, the junction contained 7 bases not matched to a gene. Germline loops: CDR1 SGDLS, CDR2 YYNGEE. In DNA, the CDR3 is TGTGCCAGCAGCGACCGAGGGACAGGGTTTTCACCCCTCCACTTT. This translates into CASSDRGTGFSPLHF. Full variable domain (outside the CDR3, taken from reference TRBV9 and TRBJ1-6): DSGVTQTPKHLITATGQRVTLRCSPRSGDLSVYWYQQSLDQGLQFLIQYYNGEERAKGNILERFSAQQFPDLHSELNLSSLELGDSALYFCASSDRGTGFSPLHFGNGTRLTVT.

This clonotype was detected many times. The V call is TRBV9, the J call TRBJ2-3; D not resolved. This CDR3 has 14 residues. Germline V gene sequence: CDR1 SGDLS, CDR2 YYNGEE. The V and J ends lost 3 bases and 2 bases respectively, with 10 bases between them. This chain's CDR3 is CASSAELITDTQYF. CDR3 DNA: TGTGCCAGCAGCGCCGAGCTTATCACAGATACGCAGTATTTT.

At least ten counts were recorded for this clonotype. This chain uses TRBV9 with TRBJ2-5; TRBD1 aligns across 8 bases. The CDR3 has 16 amino acids. J gave up 3 bases and V 4 bases, and 11 bases lay outside the gene matches. CDR1 and CDR2 from the germline V gene are SGDLS and YYNGEE. CDR3 residues: CASSSQGARYEETQYF. CDR3 nucleotide sequence: TGTGCCAGCAGCTCCCAGGGGGCAAGGTATGAAGAGACCCAGTACTTC.

The sample holds many counts of this clonotype. The chain links TRBV9 to TRBJ2-3; TRBD2 aligns across 13 bases. The ends lost 3 bases at V and 0 bases at J; junction bases unmatched: 4. The CDR3 covers 17 residues. Germline loops: CDR1 SGDLS, CDR2 YYNGEE. This chain's CDR3 is CASSAGLAGASTDTQYF. CDR3 DNA: TGTGCCAGCAGCGCTGGACTAGCGGGGGCTAGCACAGATACGCAGTATTTT.

This clonotype was seen ten or more times. The chain employs TRBV23-1 and TRBJ2-7; D not resolved. TRBV23-1 is placed among ORFs of uncertain function. This CDR3 has 12 amino acids. V was clipped by 0 bases and J by 4 bases, with 4 bases between them. The CDR3 sequence: CASSQSGYEQYF. DNA for the CDR3: TGCGCCAGCAGTCAATCAGGGTACGAGCAGTACTTC.

This clonotype has ten or more counts. The chain uses TRBV9 and TRBJ1-5; possible D gene TRBD1, 5 bases. Germline V gene data show CDR1 as SGDLS and CDR2 as YYNGEE. The V gene lost 3 bases and the J gene lost 3 bases, with 10 bases spanning the gap. CDR3 size: 14 residues. CDR3 protein: CASSAQGNNQPQHF. The CDR3 coding sequence is TGTGCCAGCAGCGCCCAGGGTAACAATCAGCCCCAGCATTTT.

The chain uses TRBV9 and TRBJ2-3, with D maybe TRBD2 (5 bases). CDR1 and CDR2 from the germline V gene are SGDLS and YYNGEE. The CDR3 is made up of 14 amino acids. Between the trimmed V and J ends, which lost 4 bases and 1 base, there was a span of 10 bases. Here the CDR3 reads CASSPIGGTDTQYF. The CDR3 DNA sequence: TGTGCCAGCAGCCCCATCGGGGGCACAGATACGCAGTATTTT. Based on the CDR3 plus reference TRBV9 and TRBJ2-3, the full variable domain is DSGVTQTPKHLITATGQRVTLRCSPRSGDLSVYWYQQSLDQGLQFLIQYYNGEERAKGNILERFSAQQFPDLHSELNLSSLELGDSALYFCASSPIGGTDTQYFGPGTRLTVL.

This clonotype was counted a few times. The J gene is TRBJ2-3, the V gene TRBV9; D is unresolved. Germline V CDR1 and CDR2: SGDLS, YYNGEE. V lost 5 bases to trimming and J lost 0 bases, with 7 bases between them. The CDR3 is made up of 13 amino acids. Here the CDR3 reads CASRLDSTDTQYF. CDR3 nucleotide sequence: TGTGCCAGCAGGTTGGACAGCACAGATACGCAGTATTTT.

This clonotype was recorded at least ten times. The gene calls are TRBV9 and TRBJ2-3; D remains ambiguous. V was pared by 0 bases and J by 2 bases, with 7 bases between. Germline-derived CDR1 and CDR2 are SGDLS and YYNGEE. The CDR3 loop spans 14 amino acids. DNA for the CDR3: TGTGCCAGCAGCGTAGTTGGTAACACAGATACGCAGTATTTT. Translation gives CASSVVGNTDTQYF.

This clonotype showed up many times. V is TRBV9 and J is TRBJ2-5; 8 bases align to TRBD2. After removal of 4 bases from V and 0 bases from J, the junction contained 14 bases not matched to a gene. Germline CDR1 and CDR2: SGDLS and YYNGEE. The CDR3 extends over 18 amino acids. CDR3 region: CASSPTPGGGSYQETQYF. CDR3 DNA: TGTGCCAGCAGCCCCACCCCGGGCGGGGGGTCGTACCAAGAGACCCAGTACTTC.

This clonotype was observed a few times. The V call is TRBV27, the J call TRBJ2-7, with D unclear. Germline CDR1 MNHEY, CDR2 SMNVEV (reference sequence). With 2 bases removed from V and 5 bases from J, the gap between germline ends came to 1 base. This CDR3 contains 10 residues. The DNA for the CDR3 is TGTGCCAGCAGTTTAGACGAGCAGTACTTC. It is translated as CASSLDEQYF.

The chain recombines TRBV9 with TRBJ2-1; a weak D match, TRBD1 (5 bases). V was clipped by 4 bases and J by 2 bases, with 13 bases between them. The germline gives CDR1 SGDLS, CDR2 YYNGEE. The CDR3 has 15 residues. The CDR3 sequence: CASSPQGLTYNEQFF. The CDR3 nucleotides read TGTGCCAGCAGCCCCCAGGGTCTCACCTACAATGAGCAGTTCTTC.

This chain joins TRBV9 and TRBJ2-1; 8 positions match TRBD2. The CDR3 is 15 residues long. The V and J ends lost 2 bases and 7 bases, in that order; junction bases with no gene match: 8. CDR1 and CDR2 from the germline V gene are SGDLS and YYNGEE. CDR3 loop: CASSVVSGGLNEQFF. The CDR3, as DNA: TGTGCCAGCAGCGTCGTGTCGGGGGGGCTGAATGAGCAGTTCTTC.

In this sample, this clonotype turned up many times. V gene TRBV9 combines with J gene TRBJ1-1; 8 nucleotides align to TRBD1. With V trimmed by 2 bases and J by 4 bases, 7 bases remained unmatched. The CDR3 sequence is 15 residues long. The germline CDR1 and CDR2 sequences are SGDLS and YYNGEE. This CDR3 is CASSVHGQGITEAFF. The CDR3 DNA reads TGTGCCAGCAGCGTCCACGGACAGGGAATCACTGAAGCTTTCTTT.

This clonotype has a count of ten or more. This chain joins TRBV9 and TRBJ2-5; no firm D call. The germline CDR1 and CDR2 sequences are SGDLS and YYNGEE. The V end was cut by 7 bases, the J end by 0 bases, with 13 bases between. The CDR3 length is 14 residues. In nucleotides, the CDR3 is TGTGCCAGCTCTGTAGGCAGCTACCAAGAGACCCAGTACTTC. It codes for CASSVGSYQETQYF. Full variable domain (remainder filled in from reference TRBV9 and TRBJ2-5): DSGVTQTPKHLITATGQRVTLRCSPRSGDLSVYWYQQSLDQGLQFLIQYYNGEERAKGNILERFSAQQFPDLHSELNLSSLELGDSALYFCASSVGSYQETQYFGPGTRLLVL.

This clonotype was found many times. The CDR3: CASSVGTSGAQETQYF. DNA of the CDR3: TGTGCCAGCAGCGTAGGTACTAGCGGGGCTCAAGAGACCCAGTACTTC. The V call is TRBV9, the J call TRBJ2-5, with TRBD2 matching over 10 bases. CDR1 and CDR2 (germline): SGDLS, YYNGEE. This CDR3 contains 16 residues. Trimming at V came to 0 bases and at J to 2 bases, leaving 4 bases not matched to a gene.

The table lists this clonotype with many counts. The rearrangement links TRBV9 to TRBJ2-3; 7 bases agree with TRBD1. Germline-derived CDR1 and CDR2 are SGDLS and YYNGEE. Trimming at V came to 4 bases and at J to 0 bases, leaving 5 bases not matched to a gene. The CDR3 loop spans 15 amino acids. The CDR3 DNA sequence: TGTGCCAGCAGCTCTGACAGGGCGAGCACAGATACGCAGTATTTT. Translated, it gives CASSSDRASTDTQYF.

This clonotype was observed many times. The chain is built from TRBV9 and TRBJ1-2, with no clear D. Trimming cost V 1 base and J 2 bases, with 6 bases left between them. The CDR3 is made up of 13 amino acids. Germline values: CDR1 SGDLS, CDR2 YYNGEE. The CDR3 loop is CASSVFGNYGYTF. CDR3 nucleotides: TGTGCCAGCAGCGTATTTGGCAACTATGGCTACACCTTC.